This TCR beta chain is drawn from a study of blood T cell repertoires in COVID-19. Study context: Spain, Italy and the United States supplied samples that represented acute and convalescent COVID-19. From T cells, B-cell-depleted T cells, or PBMCs came the material, which was cDNA or gDNA.

Original methodology: Amplified reference gene primers provided the basis for estimating nucleated cell counts. Clones were sequenced by immunoSEQ multiplex PCR, and TCRdb holds only the in-frame ones, with some missing. Clonal size and the V and J genes are those of that table, whereas D and trimming came from the DNA. The sample consists of 250,000 to 300,000 clones, approximately 89% of them appearing once. CDR1 and CDR2 from the germline V gene are SEHNR and FQNEAQ (reference sequence). The length of the CDR3 is 14 residues. Trimming shortened V by 1 base and J by 7 bases, and 11 bases separated the two germline ends.

Sequences were obtained from peripheral blood. The TCR comes from a woman between 40 and 55 years old who had recovered from COVID-19. The chain couples TRBV7-9 to TRBJ1-5; D ambiguous. CDR3 sequence (DNA): TGTGCCAGCAGCTTAGTTGGGTTGGGCCAGCCCCAGCATTTT. Encoded protein: CASSLVGLGQPQHF.